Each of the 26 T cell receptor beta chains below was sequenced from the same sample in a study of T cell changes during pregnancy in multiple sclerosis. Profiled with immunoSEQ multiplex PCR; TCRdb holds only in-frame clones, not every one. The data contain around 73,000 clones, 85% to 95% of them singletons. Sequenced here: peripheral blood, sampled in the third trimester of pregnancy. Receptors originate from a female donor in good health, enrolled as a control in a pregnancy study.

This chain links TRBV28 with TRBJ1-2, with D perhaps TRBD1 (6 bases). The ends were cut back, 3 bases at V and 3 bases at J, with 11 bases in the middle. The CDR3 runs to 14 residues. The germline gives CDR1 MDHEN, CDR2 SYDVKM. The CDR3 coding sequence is TGTGCCAGCAGTTTCGTAGAGGGGGACTATGGCTACACCTTC. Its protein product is CASSFVEGDYGYTF.

CDR3 residues: CASSLARGHSYEQYF. CDR3 in DNA: TGTGCCAGCAGCTTAGCGCGGGGTCACTCCTACGAGCAGTACTTC. The chain links TRBV11-1 to TRBJ2-7; D might be TRBD2 (6 bases). This CDR3 is 15 amino acids long. Trimming took 0 bases from V and 0 from J, leaving 9 bases between them. The germline V gene has CDR1 SGHAT and CDR2 FQDESV (reference sequence).

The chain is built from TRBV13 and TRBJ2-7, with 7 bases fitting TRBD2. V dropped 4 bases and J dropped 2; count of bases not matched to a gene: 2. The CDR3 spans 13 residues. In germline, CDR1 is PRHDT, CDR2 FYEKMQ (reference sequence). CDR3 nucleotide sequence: TGTGCCAGCAGCTGGGGGGGGGCCTACGAGCAGTACTTC. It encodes CASSWGGAYEQYF. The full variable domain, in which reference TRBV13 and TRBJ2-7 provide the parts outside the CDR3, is AAGVIQSPRHLIKEKRETATLKCYPIPRHDTVYWYQQGPGQDPQFLISFYEKMQSDKGSIPDRFSAQQFSDYHSELNMSSLELGDSALYFCASSWGGAYEQYFGPGTRLTVT.

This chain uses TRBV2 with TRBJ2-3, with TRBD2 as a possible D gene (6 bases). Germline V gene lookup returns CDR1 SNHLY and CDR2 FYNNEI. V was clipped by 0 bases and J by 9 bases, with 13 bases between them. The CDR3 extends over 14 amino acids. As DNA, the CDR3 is TGTGCCAGCAGTGAAGCGCTTCGGGGGAACACGCAGTATTTT. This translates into CASSEALRGNTQYF.

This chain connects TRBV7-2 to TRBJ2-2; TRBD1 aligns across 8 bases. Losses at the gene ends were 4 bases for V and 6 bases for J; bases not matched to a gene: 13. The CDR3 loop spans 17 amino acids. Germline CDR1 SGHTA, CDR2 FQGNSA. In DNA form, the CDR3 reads TGTGCCAGCAGCTCAACACCGGACAGGGTGGAGTCCGGGGAGCTGTTTTTT. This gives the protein CASSSTPDRVESGELFF.

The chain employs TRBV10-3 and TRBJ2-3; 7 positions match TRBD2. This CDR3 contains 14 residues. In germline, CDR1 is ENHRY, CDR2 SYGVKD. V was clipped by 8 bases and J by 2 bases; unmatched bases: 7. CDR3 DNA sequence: TGTGCCATCTCTGGGAGGGGCGTCACAGATACGCAGTATTTT. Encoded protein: CAISGRGVTDTQYF.

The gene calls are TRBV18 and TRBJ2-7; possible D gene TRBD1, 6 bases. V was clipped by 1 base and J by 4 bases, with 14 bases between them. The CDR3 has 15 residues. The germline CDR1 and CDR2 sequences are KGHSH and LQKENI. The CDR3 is CASSPRGGREYEQYF. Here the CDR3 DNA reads TGTGCCAGCTCACCACGAGGGGGTAGGGAGTACGAGCAGTACTTC.

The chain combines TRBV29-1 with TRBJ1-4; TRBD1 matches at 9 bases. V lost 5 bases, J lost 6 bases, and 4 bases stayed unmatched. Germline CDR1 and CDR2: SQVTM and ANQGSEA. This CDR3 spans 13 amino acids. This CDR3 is CSVTGGGDEKLFF. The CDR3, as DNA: TGCAGCGTTACAGGGGGCGGTGATGAAAAACTGTTTTTT.

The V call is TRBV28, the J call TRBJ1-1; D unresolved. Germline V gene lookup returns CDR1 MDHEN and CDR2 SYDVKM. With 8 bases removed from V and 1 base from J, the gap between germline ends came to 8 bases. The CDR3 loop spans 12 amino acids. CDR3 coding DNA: TGTGCCAGCCGGGGTGGGAACACTGAAGCTTTCTTT. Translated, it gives CASRGGNTEAFF.

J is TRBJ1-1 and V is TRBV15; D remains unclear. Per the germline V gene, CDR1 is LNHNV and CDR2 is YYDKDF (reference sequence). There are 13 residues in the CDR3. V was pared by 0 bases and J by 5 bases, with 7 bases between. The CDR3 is CATSRDQKTEAFF. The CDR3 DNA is TGTGCCACCAGCAGAGATCAGAAGACTGAAGCTTTCTTT.

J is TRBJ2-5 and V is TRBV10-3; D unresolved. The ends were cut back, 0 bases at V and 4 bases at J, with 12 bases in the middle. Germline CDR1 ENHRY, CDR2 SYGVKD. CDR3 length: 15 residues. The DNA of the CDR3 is TGTGCCATCAGTGAGTCTACGGAGCCAGCAGAGACCCAGTACTTC. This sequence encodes CAISESTEPAETQYF.

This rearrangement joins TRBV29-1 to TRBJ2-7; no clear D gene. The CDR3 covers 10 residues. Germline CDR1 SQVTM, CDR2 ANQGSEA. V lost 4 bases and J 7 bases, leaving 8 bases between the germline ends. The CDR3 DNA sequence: TGCAGCGTTGTGACTGGGGAGCAGTACTTC. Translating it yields CSVVTGEQYF.

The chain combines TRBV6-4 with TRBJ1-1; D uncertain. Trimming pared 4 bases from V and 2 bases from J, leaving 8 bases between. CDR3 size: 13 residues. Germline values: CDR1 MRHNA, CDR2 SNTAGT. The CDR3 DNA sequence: TGTGCCAGCAGTGCTACAGCTAACACTGAAGCTTTCTTT. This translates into CASSATANTEAFF.

DNA for the CDR3: TGTGCCATCAGGGATGACAGCGTGTGGCGGGAGACCCAGTACTTC. It is translated as CAIRDDSVWRETQYF. The V call is TRBV10-3, the J call TRBJ2-5; TRBD1 is a possible D gene (5 bases). This CDR3 has 15 residues. V was clipped by 6 bases and J by 5 bases, with 19 bases between them. Per germline, CDR1 ENHRY and CDR2 SYGVKD.

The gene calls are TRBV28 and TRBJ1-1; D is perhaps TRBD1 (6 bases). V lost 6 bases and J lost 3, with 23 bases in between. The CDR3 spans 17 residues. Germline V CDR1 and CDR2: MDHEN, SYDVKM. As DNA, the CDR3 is TGTGCCAGCAGCCCCATCGGGACAAAAATAGAGGACACTGAAGCTTTCTTT. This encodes CASSPIGTKIEDTEAFF.

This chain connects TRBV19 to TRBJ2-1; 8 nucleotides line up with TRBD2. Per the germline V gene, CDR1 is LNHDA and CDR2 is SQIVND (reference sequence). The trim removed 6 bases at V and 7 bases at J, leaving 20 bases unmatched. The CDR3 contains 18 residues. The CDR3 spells CASSIVIRSRGGWNEQFF. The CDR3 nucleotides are TGTGCCAGTAGCATTGTGATACGGAGTCGGGGGGGCTGGAATGAGCAGTTCTTC.

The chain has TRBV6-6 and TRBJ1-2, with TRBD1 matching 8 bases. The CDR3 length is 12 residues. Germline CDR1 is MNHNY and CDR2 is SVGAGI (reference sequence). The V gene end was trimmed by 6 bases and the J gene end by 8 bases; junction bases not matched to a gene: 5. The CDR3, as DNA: TGTGCCAGCAGCGGACAGGGTGGGGGCTACACCTTC. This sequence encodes CASSGQGGGYTF.

Here the CDR3 reads CASKMSGPGGANVLTF. CDR3 bases: TGCGCCAGCAAGATGAGCGGACCGGGGGGGGCCAACGTCCTGACTTTC. The V gene is TRBV10-2, the J gene TRBJ2-6; possibly TRBD2 for D (5 bases). V lost 7 bases, J lost 4 bases, and 17 bases lay in between. The germline gives CDR1 WSHSY, CDR2 SAAADI. This CDR3 is 16 amino acids long.

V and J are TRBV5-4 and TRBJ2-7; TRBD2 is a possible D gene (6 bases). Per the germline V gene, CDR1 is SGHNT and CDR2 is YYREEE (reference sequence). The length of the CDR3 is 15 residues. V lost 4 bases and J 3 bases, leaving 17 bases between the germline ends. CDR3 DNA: TGTGCCAGCAGCCCAGGAGGGGACTCGGTCTACGAGCAGTACTTC. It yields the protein CASSPGGDSVYEQYF.

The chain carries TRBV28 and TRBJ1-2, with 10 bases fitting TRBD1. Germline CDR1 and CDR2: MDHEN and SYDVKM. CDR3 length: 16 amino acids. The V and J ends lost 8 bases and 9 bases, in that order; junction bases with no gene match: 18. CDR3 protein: CASGAGTGDDRARYTF. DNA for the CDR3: TGTGCCAGCGGCGCCGGGACAGGGGACGATCGGGCCCGCTACACCTTC.

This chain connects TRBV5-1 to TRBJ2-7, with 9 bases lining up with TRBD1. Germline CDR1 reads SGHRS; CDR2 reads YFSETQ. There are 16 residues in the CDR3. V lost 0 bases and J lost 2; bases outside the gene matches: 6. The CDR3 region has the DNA TGCGCCAGCAGCTTGGTCGGGACAGGGTTGACCTACGAGCAGTACTTC. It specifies CASSLVGTGLTYEQYF.

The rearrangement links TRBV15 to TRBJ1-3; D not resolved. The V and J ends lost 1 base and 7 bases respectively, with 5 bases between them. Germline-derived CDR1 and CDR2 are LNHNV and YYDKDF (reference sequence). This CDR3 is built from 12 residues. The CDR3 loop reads CATSRAANTIYF. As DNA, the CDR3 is TGTGCCACCAGCAGAGCTGCGAACACCATATATTTT.

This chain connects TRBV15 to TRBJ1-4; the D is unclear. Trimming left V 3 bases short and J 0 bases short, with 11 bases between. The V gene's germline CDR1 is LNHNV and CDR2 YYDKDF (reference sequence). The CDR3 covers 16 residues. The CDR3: CATSSGQVATNEKLFF. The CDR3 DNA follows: TGTGCCACCAGCAGTGGGCAGGTTGCAACTAATGAAAAACTGTTTTTT.

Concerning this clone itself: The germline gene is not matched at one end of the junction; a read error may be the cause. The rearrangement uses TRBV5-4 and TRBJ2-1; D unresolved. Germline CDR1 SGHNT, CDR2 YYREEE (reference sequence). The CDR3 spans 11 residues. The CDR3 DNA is TGTGCCAGCAGCTCCGACAATGAGCAGTTCTTC. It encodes CASSSDNEQFF.

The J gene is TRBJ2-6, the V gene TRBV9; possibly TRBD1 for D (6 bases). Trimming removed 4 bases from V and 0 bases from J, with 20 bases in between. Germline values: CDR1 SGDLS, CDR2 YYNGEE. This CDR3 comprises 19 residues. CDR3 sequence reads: CASSPRMGMGASGANVLTF. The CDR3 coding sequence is TGTGCCAGCAGCCCTAGAATGGGGATGGGGGCCTCTGGGGCCAACGTCCTGACTTTC.

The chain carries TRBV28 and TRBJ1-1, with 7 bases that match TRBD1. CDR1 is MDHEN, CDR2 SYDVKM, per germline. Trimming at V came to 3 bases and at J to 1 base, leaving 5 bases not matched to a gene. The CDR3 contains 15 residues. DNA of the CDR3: TGTGCCAGCAGTTTTCAGGACAGGCCGAACACTGAAGCTTTCTTT. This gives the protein CASSFQDRPNTEAFF.